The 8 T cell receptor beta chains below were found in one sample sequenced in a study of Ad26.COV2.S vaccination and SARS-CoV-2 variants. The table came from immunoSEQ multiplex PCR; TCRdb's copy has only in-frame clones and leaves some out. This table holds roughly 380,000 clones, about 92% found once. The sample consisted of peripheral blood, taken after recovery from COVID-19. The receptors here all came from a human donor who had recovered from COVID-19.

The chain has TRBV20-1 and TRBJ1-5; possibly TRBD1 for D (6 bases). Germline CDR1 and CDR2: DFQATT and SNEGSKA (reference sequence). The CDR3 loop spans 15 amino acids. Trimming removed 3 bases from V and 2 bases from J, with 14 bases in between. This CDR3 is CSASNWGAGNQPQHF. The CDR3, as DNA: TGCAGTGCTAGTAATTGGGGGGCTGGCAATCAGCCCCAGCATTTT.

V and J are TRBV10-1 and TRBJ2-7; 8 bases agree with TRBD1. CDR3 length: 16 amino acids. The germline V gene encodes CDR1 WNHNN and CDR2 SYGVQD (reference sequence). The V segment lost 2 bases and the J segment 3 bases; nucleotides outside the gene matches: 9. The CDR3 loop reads CASSEGAGTGFYEQYF. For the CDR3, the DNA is TGCGCCAGCAGTGAGGGGGCCGGGACAGGCTTCTACGAGCAGTACTTC.

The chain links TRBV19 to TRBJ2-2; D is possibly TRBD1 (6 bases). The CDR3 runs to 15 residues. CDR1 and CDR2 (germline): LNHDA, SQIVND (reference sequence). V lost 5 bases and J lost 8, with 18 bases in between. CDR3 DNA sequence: TGTGCCAGTAGTTCGACGGGACACTTCTCTGGGGAGCTGTTTTTT. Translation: CASSSTGHFSGELFF.

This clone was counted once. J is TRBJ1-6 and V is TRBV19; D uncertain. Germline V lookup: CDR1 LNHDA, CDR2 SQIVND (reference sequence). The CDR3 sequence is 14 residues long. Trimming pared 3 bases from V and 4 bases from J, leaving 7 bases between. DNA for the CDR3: TGTGCCAGTAGTATCGGAGTGTATAATTCACCCCTCCACTTT. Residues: CASSIGVYNSPLHF. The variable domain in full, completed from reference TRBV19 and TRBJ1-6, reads DGGITQSPKYLFRKEGQNVTLSCEQNLNHDAMYWYRQDPGQGLRLIYYSQIVNDFQKGDIAEGYSVSREKKESFPLTVTSAQKNPTAFYLCASSIGVYNSPLHFGNGTRLTVT.

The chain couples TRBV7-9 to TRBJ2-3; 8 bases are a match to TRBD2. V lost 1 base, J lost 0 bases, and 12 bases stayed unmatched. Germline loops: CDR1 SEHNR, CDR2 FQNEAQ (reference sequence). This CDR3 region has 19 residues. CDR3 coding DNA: TGTGCCAGCAGCTTAGTCGCAGCGGGGGCCCAATTTAGCACAGATACGCAGTATTTT. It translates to CASSLVAAGAQFSTDTQYF.

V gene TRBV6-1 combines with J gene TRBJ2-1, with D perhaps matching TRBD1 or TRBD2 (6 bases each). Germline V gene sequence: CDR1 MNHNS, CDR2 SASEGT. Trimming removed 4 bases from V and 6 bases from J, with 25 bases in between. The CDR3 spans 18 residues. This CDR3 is CASSVWGDTGFRFNEQFF. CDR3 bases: TGTGCCAGCAGTGTCTGGGGGGACACAGGGTTTAGGTTCAATGAGCAGTTCTTC.

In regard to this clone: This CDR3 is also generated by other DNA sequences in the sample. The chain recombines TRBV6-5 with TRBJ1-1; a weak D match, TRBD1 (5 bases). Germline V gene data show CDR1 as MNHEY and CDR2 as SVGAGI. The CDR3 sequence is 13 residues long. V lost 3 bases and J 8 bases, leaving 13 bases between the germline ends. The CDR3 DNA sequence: TGTGCCAGCAGTTATAGGCGGGGCTCCGAAGCTTTCTTT. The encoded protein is CASSYRRGSEAFF.

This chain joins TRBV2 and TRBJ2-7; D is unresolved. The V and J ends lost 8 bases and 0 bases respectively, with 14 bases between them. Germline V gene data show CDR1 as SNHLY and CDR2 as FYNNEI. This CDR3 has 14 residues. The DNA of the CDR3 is TGTGCCAGCCTCTGGCAATTGAGCTCCTACGAGCAGTACTTC. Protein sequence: CASLWQLSSYEQYF.